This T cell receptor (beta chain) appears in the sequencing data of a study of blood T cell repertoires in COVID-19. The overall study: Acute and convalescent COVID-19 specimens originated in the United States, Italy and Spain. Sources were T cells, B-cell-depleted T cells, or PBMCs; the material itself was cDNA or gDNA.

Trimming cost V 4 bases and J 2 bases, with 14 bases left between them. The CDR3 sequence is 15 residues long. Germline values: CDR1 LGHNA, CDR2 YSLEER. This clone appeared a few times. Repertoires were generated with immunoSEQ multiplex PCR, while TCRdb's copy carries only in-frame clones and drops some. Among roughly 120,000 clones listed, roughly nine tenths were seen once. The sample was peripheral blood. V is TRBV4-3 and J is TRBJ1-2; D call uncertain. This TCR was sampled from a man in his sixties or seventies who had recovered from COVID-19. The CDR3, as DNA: TGCGCCAGCAGCCGTTTCAGCACAGTAAACTATGGCTACACCTTC. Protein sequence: CASSRFSTVNYGYTF.